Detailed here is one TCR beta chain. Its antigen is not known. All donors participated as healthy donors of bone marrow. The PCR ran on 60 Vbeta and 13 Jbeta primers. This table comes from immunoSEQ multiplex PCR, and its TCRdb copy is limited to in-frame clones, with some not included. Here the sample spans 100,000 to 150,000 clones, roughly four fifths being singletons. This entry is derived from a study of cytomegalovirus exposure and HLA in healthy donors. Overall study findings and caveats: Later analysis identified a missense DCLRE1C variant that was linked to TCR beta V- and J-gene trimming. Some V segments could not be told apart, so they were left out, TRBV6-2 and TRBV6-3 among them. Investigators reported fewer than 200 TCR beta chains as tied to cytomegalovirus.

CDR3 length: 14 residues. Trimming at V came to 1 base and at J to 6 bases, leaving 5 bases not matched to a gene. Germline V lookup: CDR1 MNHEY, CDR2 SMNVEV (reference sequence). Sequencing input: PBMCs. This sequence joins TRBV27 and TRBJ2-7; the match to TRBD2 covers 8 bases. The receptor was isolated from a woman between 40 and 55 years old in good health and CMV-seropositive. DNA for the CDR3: TGTGCCAGCAGTTTATACGGGAGGGCCTCCGAGCAGTACTTC. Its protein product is CASSLYGRASEQYF.